This T cell receptor beta chain was retrieved from a study of CD4 T cells in relation to SARS-CoV-2 and coronaviruses. Turning to this clone: Its antigen is unknown.

The repertoire was sequenced with immunoSEQ multiplex PCR; TCRdb's copy has only in-frame clones and lacks some. The repertoire holds fewer than 25,000 clones, with about four fifths as singletons. CD4+ T cells from unexposed donors were obtained before the COVID-19 pandemic (2011-2018). After less than 11 days of culture, CD4+ T cells were isolated. Germline lookup yields CDR1 LGHDT and CDR2 YNNKEL (reference sequence). J gave up 5 bases and V 4 bases, and 6 bases lay outside the gene matches. The CDR3 extends over 14 amino acids. The gene calls are TRBV3-1 (or the pseudogene TRBV3-2) and TRBJ2-5, with TRBD1 matching 8 bases. This sequence originates from a human donor in good health. The sample was CD4+ T cells from PBMCs, cultured in vitro. The CDR3 reads CASSPPDREETQYF. In DNA, the CDR3 is TGTGCCAGCAGCCCCCCGGACAGGGAGGAGACCCAGTACTTC.